This TCR beta chain derives from a study of beta chain features in type 1 diabetes. Whole-study findings and limits: Moderate yet significant TCRB CDR3 shortening was seen in Type 1 diabetes patients in all four CD4+ subsets.

The isolated RNA, all of it, was reverse transcribed, so expressed TCRB transcripts were what got sequenced. TCRdb's copy holds only in-frame clones and misses some; the assay was immunoSEQ multiplex PCR. Among under 450,000 clones listed, roughly 14% were seen once. This clone showed up just a few times. Its specificity is unknown. With 2 bases clipped from V and 5 bases from J, the junction kept 5 bases outside the gene matches. CDR1 and CDR2 (germline): LGHNT, FRNRAP. The CDR3 is 14 residues long. V gene TRBV12-5 combines with J gene TRBJ2-7; 8 bases align to TRBD1. The sequence derives from a man under 40 in good health. What was sequenced was naive CD4+ T cells from blood. The CDR3 coding sequence is TGTGCTAGTGGTTTGTTCCAGGGGGCACACGAGCAGTACTTC. It is translated as CASGLFQGAHEQYF.